This T cell receptor beta chain was found in a study of breast tumors, draining lymph nodes, adjacent tissues. MiXCR was run by TCRdb on the multiplex PCR reads, yielding one entry per CDR3 protein. The sample carries roughly 80,000 distinct CDR3 sequences, roughly a fifth recorded once. The lymph nodes were axillary draining lymph nodes from breast cancer patients. This clonotype was picked up a small number of times. The sequencing sample was made of axillary lymph node tissue. This clonotype was obtained from a female donor with breast cancer. Some clones in this sample may be carry-over from other donors' samples.

The CDR3 sequence is CASSIDRPTDRGSYEQYF. The CDR3 DNA follows: TGTGCCAGCAGTATTGACCGTCCCACCGACCGAGGCTCCTACGAGCAGTACTTC. The chain links TRBV27 to TRBJ2-7; no firm D call. V lost 5 bases to trimming and J lost 0 bases, with 23 bases between them. The V gene's germline CDR1 is MNHEY and CDR2 SMNVEV (reference sequence). This CDR3 is built from 18 residues.